The entry below gives a single TCR beta chain sequence along with its context. This CDR3 has 12 amino acids. Germline CDR1 SQVTM, CDR2 ANQGSEA. V gave up 3 bases and J gave up 2 bases, with 6 bases separating them. The data stem from a study of CD8 T cells in Susac syndrome. Random hexamers were used to reverse transcribe roughly 0.45 to 1 ug of RNA. By means of immunoSEQ multiplex PCR, TCR beta CDR3 spanning 54 Vbeta and 13 Jbeta underwent amplification. Via MiXCR, TCRdb re-called the immunoSEQ multiplex PCR reads, giving one row per CDR3 protein. The table records around 230,000 distinct CDR3 sequences, roughly 95% of them present only once. Both CD4+ and CD8+ T cells were negatively isolated, and TEMRA cells underwent FACS enrichment.

This TCR came from a human donor with Susac syndrome. The V and J genes are TRBV29-1 and TRBJ2-3, with D unresolved. The sample taken for sequencing was CD4+ T cells from PBMCs. CDR3 residues: CSVDVSTDTQYF. The CDR3 DNA reads as TGCAGCGTTGACGTGTCCACAGATACGCAGTATTTT.